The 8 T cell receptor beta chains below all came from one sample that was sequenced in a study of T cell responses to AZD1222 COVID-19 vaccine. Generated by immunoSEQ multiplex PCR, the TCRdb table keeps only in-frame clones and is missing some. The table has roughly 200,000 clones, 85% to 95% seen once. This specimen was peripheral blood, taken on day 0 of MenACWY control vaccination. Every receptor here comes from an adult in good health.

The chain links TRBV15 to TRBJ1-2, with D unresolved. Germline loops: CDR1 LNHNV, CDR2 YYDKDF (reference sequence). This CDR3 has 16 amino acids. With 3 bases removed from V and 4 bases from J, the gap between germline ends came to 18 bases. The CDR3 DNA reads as TGTGCCACCAGCAGGGACCGGGGTTCGAGCAGCTATGGCTACACCTTC. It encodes CATSRDRGSSSYGYTF.

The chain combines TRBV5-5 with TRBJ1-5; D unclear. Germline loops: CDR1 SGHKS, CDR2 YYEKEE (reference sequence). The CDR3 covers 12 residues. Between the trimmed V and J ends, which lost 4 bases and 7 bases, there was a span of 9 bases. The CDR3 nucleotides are TGTGCCAGCAGCCTTTATGGACAGCCCCAGCATTTT. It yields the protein CASSLYGQPQHF.

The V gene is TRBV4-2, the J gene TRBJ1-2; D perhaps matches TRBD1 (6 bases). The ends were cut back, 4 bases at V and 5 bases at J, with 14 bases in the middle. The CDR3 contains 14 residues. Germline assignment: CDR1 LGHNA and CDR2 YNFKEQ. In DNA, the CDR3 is TGTGCCAGCAGCCCCGACAGGAACCCTTATGGCTACACCTTC. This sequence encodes CASSPDRNPYGYTF.

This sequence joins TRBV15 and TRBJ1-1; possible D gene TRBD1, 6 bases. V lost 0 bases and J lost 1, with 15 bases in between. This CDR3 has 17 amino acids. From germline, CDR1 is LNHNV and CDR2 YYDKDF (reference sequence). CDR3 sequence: CATSREMWGQKNTEAFF. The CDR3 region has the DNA TGTGCCACCAGCAGAGAAATGTGGGGACAAAAGAACACTGAAGCTTTCTTT.

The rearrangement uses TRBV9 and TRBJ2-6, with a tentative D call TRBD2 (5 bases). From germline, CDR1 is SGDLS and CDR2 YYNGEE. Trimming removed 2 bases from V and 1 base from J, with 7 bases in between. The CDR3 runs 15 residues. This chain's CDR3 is CASSVPGSGANVLTF. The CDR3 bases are TGTGCCAGCAGCGTTCCGGGATCTGGGGCCAACGTCCTGACTTTC.

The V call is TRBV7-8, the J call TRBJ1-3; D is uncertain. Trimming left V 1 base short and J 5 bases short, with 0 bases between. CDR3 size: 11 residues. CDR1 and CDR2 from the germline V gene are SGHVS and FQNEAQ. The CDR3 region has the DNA TGTGCCAGCAGCTTAGGAAACACCATATATTTT. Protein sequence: CASSLGNTIYF.

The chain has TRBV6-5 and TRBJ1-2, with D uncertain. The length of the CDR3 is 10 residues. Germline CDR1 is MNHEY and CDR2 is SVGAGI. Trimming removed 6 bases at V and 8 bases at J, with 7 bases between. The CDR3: CASSLRGYTF. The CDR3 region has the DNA TGTGCCAGCAGCCTTAGGGGCTACACCTTC.

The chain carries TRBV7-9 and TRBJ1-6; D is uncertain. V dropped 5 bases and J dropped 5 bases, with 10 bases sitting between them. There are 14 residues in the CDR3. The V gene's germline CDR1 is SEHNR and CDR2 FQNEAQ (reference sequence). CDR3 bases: TGTGCCAGCAGCCACGACTTGAATAATTCACCCCTCCACTTT. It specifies CASSHDLNNSPLHF.